This TCR beta chain comes out of a study of T cell responses to AZD1222 COVID-19 vaccine. This CDR3 has 14 amino acids. The germline V gene has CDR1 SGDLS and CDR2 YYNGEE. The ends lost 0 bases at V and 4 bases at J; junction bases unmatched: 2. Measured with immunoSEQ multiplex PCR; TCRdb has only the in-frame clones, and not every one. Of 90,000 to 100,000 clones in the sample, roughly 85% were seen once. Second doses were pooled across both intervals (about 4 or about 12 weeks). The clonotype was recovered from an adult who received the AZD1222 COVID-19 vaccine. The chain recombines TRBV9 with TRBJ1-1; 8 nucleotides match TRBD1. The starting material was peripheral blood, obtained 28 days after the second AZD1222 dose. The CDR3 DNA follows: TGTGCCAGCAGCGTAGGGACAGGGAGCACTGAAGCTTTCTTT. As protein: CASSVGTGSTEAFF.